This TCR beta chain is from a study of blood T cell repertoires in COVID-19. CDR3 length: 13 residues. CDR1 and CDR2 (germline): SGHTA, FQGTGA. V was cut by 5 bases and J by 4 bases, with 11 bases left in between. In the original analysis: For nucleated cells, counts were estimated from reference gene primer amplification. Profiled with immunoSEQ multiplex PCR; TCRdb holds only in-frame clones, not every one. The V and J calls and clone size were taken over from that table, and D and trimming were inferred from the DNA. Found here are about 300,000 clones, 75% to 95% of them singletons; the top ten hold around 1.1%. Participants, about 18 to 90 years old, spanned around 25 US areas. Two negative PCRs, clearance, or symptom resolution were required of recovered Cohort 3 donors.

J is TRBJ1-2 and V is TRBV7-3; a possible D gene is TRBD1 (6 bases). The sample was PBMCs or T cells enriched from blood (not recorded which). This TCR derives from a woman younger than 45 who had recovered from COVID-19. CDR3 DNA sequence: TGTGCCAGCAGCCAGGACAGCTTCTATGGCTACACCTTC. This sequence encodes CASSQDSFYGYTF.